The entry below gives a single T cell receptor (beta chain) sequence along with its context. Its matching antigen is unknown. The CDR3 contains 13 residues. Deletions cut 4 bases from V and 4 bases from J, with 7 bases between. Germline lookup yields CDR1 MDHEN and CDR2 SYDVKM. This entry comes from a study of T cell responses to AZD1222 COVID-19 vaccine. Study results and caveats: Repertoires in all cases were sampled only once the peak T cell response had passed. Donors in the cohort were predominantly white British and more often female, and clonal diversity was possibly underestimated.

This table comes from immunoSEQ multiplex PCR, and its TCRdb copy is limited to in-frame clones, with some not included. The data hold roughly 150,000 clones, with about 90% observed a single time. The sequences come from peripheral blood, collected on day 0 of AZD1222 vaccination. The gene calls are TRBV28 and TRBJ1-4; D not resolved. The TCR comes from an adult in good health. The CDR3 DNA reads as TGTGCCAGCAGTTACAGATATAATGAAAAACTGTTTTTT. Residues: CASSYRYNEKLFF.